This TCR beta chain was sequenced during a study of cytomegalovirus exposure and HLA in healthy donors. Looking at the study overall: Out of roughly 200 million T cells, an earlier analysis found some 110 million unique TCR beta sequences in total. Whole-study findings and limits: One variant, a missense change in DCLRE1C, was linked in a later analysis to TCR beta V- and J-gene trimming. The study designated roughly 160 TCR beta chains cytomegalovirus-associated.

V trimming: 2 bases; J trimming: 8 bases; junction bases outside the gene matches: 6. CDR3 size: 14 residues. The germline V gene encodes CDR1 SSHAT and CDR2 FNYEAQ (reference sequence). The PCR ran on 60 Vbeta and 13 Jbeta primers. Per the original methods: In a later analysis, some 80 million unique TCR beta chains included roughly 11 million shared by two or more donors. Here immunoSEQ multiplex PCR was the method, and the copy in TCRdb shows in-frame clones only, minus some. The DNA was the basis for D and trimming; V, J and clone size are from that table. The profile covers some 130,000 clones, with around three quarters appearing a single time and 1% taken by the ten largest. This clone came up once. The target antigen is unknown.

The source material was PBMCs. The chain is built from TRBV7-7 and TRBJ2-1; 7 bases align to TRBD2. This TCR derives from a man aged 40-49 years in good health and CMV-seronegative. The CDR3 nucleotides are TGTGCCAGCAGCTTATCCCTTCTAGCGGATGAGCAGTTCTTC. Its protein is CASSLSLLADEQFF.